The T cell receptor (beta chain) under discussion was sequenced for a study of molecular identifiers for immune sequencing clone quantification (dated 2018 in TCRdb). Study-level background: For a replicate experiment, the RNA from either approximately 20,000 or 100,000 naive CD8 T cells was divided into five aliquots, and four of those aliquots went on to sequencing. CD8 T cells were used in a methods study to benchmark molecular-identifier clustering-based TCR repertoire sequencing (MIDCIRS) and TCR RNA copy counting. General conclusions and limits of the study: Identical TCR molecules sharing a barcode could cause highly expanded clone sizes to be underestimated. In CMV-specific effector cells, clones with more than 20 RNA copies accounted for over 97% of molecules, whereas in naive cells such clones accounted for under 1%. Even against a background of one million naive CD8 T cells, spiked-in Jurkat TCR RNA amounting to a single cell's worth was reported to be detectable. Naive libraries contained spiked-in Jurkat TCR RNA (roughly ten copies' worth), which is not part of the donor repertoire. Approximately 3.3 recovered TCR RNA copies per cell were obtained by modeling, versus about 10 by digital PCR, implying a capture efficiency of approximately 30%. Without barcode sub-clustering, chimeric consensus sequences inflated TCR diversity; chimeras reached as high as 47%.

Libraries of naive CD8 T cells were generated from about 21,000 to 970,000 sorted cells, with 10%, 30% or 50% of the purified RNA used. On a BD FACSAria II, naive CD8 T cells were FACS-sorted as CD8+CD4-CCR7+CD45RA+ and collected into RLT Plus buffer. Detection sensitivity was tested by spiking Jurkat RNA equal to roughly 9 TCR copies' worth into samples containing 20,000-1,000,000 naive CD8 T cells. Enrichment of CD8 T cells was done with RosetteSep CD8+ T Cell Enrichment Cocktail plus Ficoll-Paque, and ACK red cell lysis came afterward. The table lists this clonotype with a few counts. Its specific antigen is unknown. Just one base apart from a much larger clone, this may be a read error. Library preparation employed PCR. The sequencer was an Illumina HiSeq 4000. Bulk TCR libraries were generated as previously described, with the TCR primers listed in Table S5 used. Purification of total RNA was performed with the Qiagen AllPrep DNA/RNA kit. Before analysis, reads from multiple sequencing runs of one library were combined. The authors' pipeline ran thus. Reads were retained only if the reads had an exact TCR constant sequence, and the retained reads were trimmed to 150 nt and grouped according to their 12-nt molecular barcodes. Reads inside each barcode group were sub-clustered using a 15% Levenshtein threshold, and a quality-weighted consensus sequence was constructed for each RNA molecule. Non-functional sequences were filtered out, along with any lower-count sequence sitting one edit away from another sequence. Barcode sub-clusters with fewer than 20% of the maximum read count were removed, based on fitting two negative binomial distributions. TCRdb handled the public reads itself, with Q25 trimming in fastp and clone calling in MiXCR, and kept productive beta chains. Every distinct CDR3 protein forms one entry, paired with its most common genes and DNA. The V and J calls shown here were made by TCRdb, not taken from the authors' results. The sample table lists 60,000 to 70,000 distinct CDR3 sequences, under 20% of them with a count of one. 1.5% of the sample comes from the top ten.

The CDR3 spans 13 residues, from the cysteine through the phenylalanine. CDR3 DNA is the only sequence kept; it has 39 bases, read in frame from the first base. V was cut back by 5 bases and J by 2 bases, leaving a gap of 8 bases between them. CDR1 SGHVS and CDR2 FQNEAQ were looked up in the germline V gene. Input material: naive CD8+ T cells from blood, with Jurkat cell RNA spiked in. Explained via the paper, the cell subset or site label denotes: FACS-sorted CD8+CD4-CCR7+CD45RA+ naive T cells. The rearrangement combines TRBV7-8 with TRBJ2-3; confidence is insufficient to name the D gene. The clonotype was recovered from a human donor in good health. Some libraries in this study had Jurkat cell RNA spiked in. The CDR3 is CASSRYYTDTQYF. The nucleotide sequence is given as TGTGCCAGCAGCCGGTACTACACAGATACGCAGTATTTT.